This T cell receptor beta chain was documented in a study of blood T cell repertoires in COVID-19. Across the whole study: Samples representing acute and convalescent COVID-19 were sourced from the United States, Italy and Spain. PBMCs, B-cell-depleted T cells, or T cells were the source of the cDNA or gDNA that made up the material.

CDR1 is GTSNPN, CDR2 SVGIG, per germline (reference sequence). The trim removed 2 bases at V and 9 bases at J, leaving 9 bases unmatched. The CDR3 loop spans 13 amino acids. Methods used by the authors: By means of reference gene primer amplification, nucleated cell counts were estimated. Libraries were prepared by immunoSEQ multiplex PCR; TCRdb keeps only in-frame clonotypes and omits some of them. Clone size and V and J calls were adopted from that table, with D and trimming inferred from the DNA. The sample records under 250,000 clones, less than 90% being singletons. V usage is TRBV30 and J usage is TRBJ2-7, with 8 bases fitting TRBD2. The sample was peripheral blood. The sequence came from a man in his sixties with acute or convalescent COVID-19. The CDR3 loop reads CAWSFERGTGQYF. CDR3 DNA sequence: TGTGCCTGGAGTTTCGAGCGGGGGACGGGGCAGTACTTC.